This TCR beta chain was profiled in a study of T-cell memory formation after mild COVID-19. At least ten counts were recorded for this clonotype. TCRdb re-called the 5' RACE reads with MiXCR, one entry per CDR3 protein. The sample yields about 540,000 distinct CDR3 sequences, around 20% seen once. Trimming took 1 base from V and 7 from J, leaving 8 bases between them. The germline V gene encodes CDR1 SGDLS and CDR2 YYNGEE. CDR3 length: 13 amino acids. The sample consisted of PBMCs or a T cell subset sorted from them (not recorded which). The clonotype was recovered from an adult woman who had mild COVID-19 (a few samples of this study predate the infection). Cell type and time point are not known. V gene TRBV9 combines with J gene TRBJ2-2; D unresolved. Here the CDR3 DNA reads TGTGCCAGCAGCGTATTACTGCACGGGGAGCTGTTTTTT. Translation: CASSVLLHGELFF.